These T cell receptor beta chains were read from a single sample in a study of T cell responses to AZD1222 COVID-19 vaccine. Method: immunoSEQ multiplex PCR; TCRdb's copy keeps in-frame clones and lacks some. The data show about 91,000 clones, with 90% to 95% seen just once and about 3% held by the top ten. The sequenced sample was peripheral blood, obtained 28 days after the second AZD1222 dose. The receptor source for this set is an adult who received the AZD1222 COVID-19 vaccine. Each CDR3 is given with its conserved first and last residue. D genes are given only for firm matches. Part of the rows lack a size; the others show once, few, many or a class for expanded clones.

D	V	length	size	J	CDR3	DNA
TRBD2	TRBV3-1/TRBV3-2	16	-	TRBJ2-3	CASSQAGTSGADTQYF	TGTGCCAGCAGCCAAGCCGGGACTAGCGGAGCGGATACGCAGTATTTT
-	TRBV27	15	-	TRBJ2-7	CASSYARKQPYEQYF	TGTGCCAGCAGTTATGCCCGGAAGCAACCCTACGAGCAGTACTTC
-	TRBV5-6	14	-	TRBJ1-3	CASTFTGLRNTIYF	TGTGCCAGCACCTTTACAGGACTGAGAAACACCATATATTTT
-	TRBV10-3	15	-	TRBJ1-4	CAISEGREPNEKLFF	TGTGCCATCAGTGAGGGCCGGGAGCCTAATGAAAAACTGTTTTTT
TRBD1	TRBV18	14	-	TRBJ1-6	CASSKDRANSPLHF	TGTGCCAGCTCAAAAGACAGGGCCAATTCACCCCTCCACTTT
TRBD1	TRBV2	16	-	TRBJ1-5	CASSPGTGTRNQPQHF	TGTGCCAGCAGTCCCGGGACAGGGACGAGAAATCAGCCCCAGCATTTT
TRBD1	TRBV5-4	13	once	TRBJ1-2	CASSRTGRDGYTF	TGTGCCAGCAGCAGGACAGGGCGAGATGGCTACACCTTC
-	TRBV5-6	15	-	TRBJ2-7	CASSLPGRGSYEQYF	TGTGCCAGCAGCTTGCCGGGCCGCGGGTCCTACGAGCAGTACTTC
TRBD1	TRBV15	18	-	TRBJ2-5	CATSRNPGTGGYQETQYF	TGTGCCACCAGCAGAAACCCCGGGACAGGGGGCTACCAAGAGACCCAGTACTTC
-	TRBV28	11	-	TRBJ2-3	CASIGGDTQYF	TGTGCCAGCATCGGCGGGGATACGCAGTATTTT
-	TRBV6-5	15	medium-sized	TRBJ2-3	CASSPFLGSTDTQYF	TGTGCCAGCAGTCCCTTCCTCGGCAGCACAGATACGCAGTATTTT
-	TRBV3-1/TRBV3-2	14	-	TRBJ1-1	CASSQAGFNTEAFF	TGTGCCAGCAGCCAAGCAGGGTTTAACACTGAAGCTTTCTTT
-	TRBV21-1	14	-	TRBJ1-2	CASKALRGNYGYTF	TGTGCCAGCAAAGCATTGCGGGGGAACTATGGCTACACCTTC
-	TRBV6-5	16	few	TRBJ2-2	CASSYSGTFVTGELFF	TGTGCCAGCAGTTACTCTGGGACTTTCGTTACCGGGGAGCTGTTTTTT
-	TRBV11-1	16	-	TRBJ2-7	CASSARGWRELDEQYF	TGTGCCAGCAGCGCTCGTGGGTGGAGGGAACTCGACGAGCAGTACTTC
TRBD1	TRBV5-1	17	-	TRBJ2-5	CASSSTGTGNNQETQYF	TGCGCCAGCAGCTCAACCGGGACAGGAAACAACCAAGAGACCCAGTACTTC
TRBD1	TRBV5-1	17	-	TRBJ1-2	CASSLVLPGQGNYGYTF	TGCGCCAGCAGCTTGGTCCTACCGGGACAGGGGAACTATGGCTACACCTTC
-	TRBV5-1	15	-	TRBJ1-1	CASSLGHDRGAEAFF	TGCGCCAGCAGCTTGGGCCATGATCGGGGCGCTGAAGCTTTCTTT
-	TRBV20-1	13	-	TRBJ1-1	CSASRAPNTEAFF	TGCAGTGCTAGTCGAGCCCCGAACACTGAAGCTTTCTTT
-	TRBV3-1/TRBV3-2	13	-	TRBJ1-1	CASRGPGNTEAFF	TGTGCCAGCAGGGGACCGGGAAATACTGAAGCTTTCTTT
-	TRBV5-8	9	-	TRBJ1-2	CASSQYREF	TGTGCCAGCAGCCAATACAGGGAATTC
-	TRBV2	10	-	TRBJ2-7	CATRQYEQYF	TGTGCCACCAGACAGTACGAGCAGTACTTC
-	TRBV29-1	13	-	TRBJ2-7	CSVEGGQPYEQYF	TGCAGCGTTGAGGGTGGACAGCCCTACGAGCAGTACTTC
-	TRBV7-9	13	-	TRBJ1-1	CASLATGDTEAFF	TGTGCCAGCCTGGCCACCGGGGACACTGAAGCTTTCTTT
-	TRBV5-6	14	-	TRBJ1-1	CASSRLSSNTEAFF	TGTGCCAGCAGCCGGCTGAGCTCGAACACTGAAGCTTTCTTT
-	TRBV7-3	13	-	TRBJ1-2	CAIGGSLDYGYTF	TGTGCCATAGGAGGATCTCTGGACTATGGCTACACCTTC
-	TRBV29-1	12	once	TRBJ1-2	CSVGAGNYGYTF	TGCAGCGTTGGTGCAGGCAACTATGGCTACACCTTC
-	TRBV28	14	-	TRBJ1-1	CARGDAGLNTEAFF	TGTGCCAGAGGGGACGCCGGATTGAACACTGAAGCTTTCTTT
-	TRBV5-6	12	-	TRBJ1-1	CASSLALLGAFF	TGTGCCAGCAGCTTGGCACTCCTGGGAGCTTTCTTT
-	TRBV7-9	14	-	TRBJ1-1	CASSLVVGNTEAFF	TGTGCCAGCAGCTTAGTAGTGGGGAACACTGAAGCTTTCTTT
-	TRBV6-5	14	-	TRBJ2-7	CASKREANGYEQYF	TGTGCCAGCAAACGAGAAGCAAATGGCTACGAGCAGTACTTC
-	TRBV5-8	15	-	TRBJ1-3	CASSLLGPSGNTIYF	TGTGCCAGCAGCTTGCTTGGGCCCTCTGGAAACACCATATATTTT
-	TRBV6-5	15	-	TRBJ2-5	CASSYGASTQETQYF	TGTGCCAGCAGTTACGGTGCTAGCACCCAAGAGACCCAGTACTTC
-	TRBV19	13	-	TRBJ1-5	CASSTGGGQPQHF	TGTGCCAGTAGTACGGGGGGGGGTCAGCCCCAGCATTTT
-	TRBV4-2	18	-	TRBJ2-1	CASSHSIFGGEDYNEQFF	TGTGCCAGCAGCCATTCCATCTTCGGGGGCGAGGACTACAATGAGCAGTTCTTC
TRBD1	TRBV4-1	16	-	TRBJ1-2	CASSRPGQGFKDGYTF	TGCGCCAGCAGCCGTCCGGGACAGGGGTTTAAGGATGGCTACACCTTC
TRBD2	TRBV11-3	16	-	TRBJ2-3	CASSGRTSGGADTQYF	TGTGCCAGCAGCGGCCGGACTAGCGGGGGGGCAGATACGCAGTATTTT
-	TRBV5-4	15	-	TRBJ1-2	CASSLGAATNYGYTF	TGTGCCAGCAGCTTGGGGGCAGCGACAAACTATGGCTACACCTTC
TRBD1	TRBV28	14	-	TRBJ2-1	CASLSRDSHNEQFF	TGTGCCAGCCTATCACGGGACAGCCACAATGAGCAGTTCTTC
TRBD2	TRBV4-2	17	once	TRBJ2-1	CASSPFSGGAAYNEQFF	TGTGCCAGCAGCCCATTTAGCGGGGGGGCGGCCTACAATGAGCAGTTCTTC
-	TRBV19	15	-	TRBJ1-5	CASSIDRQPDQPQHF	TGTGCCAGTAGTATAGATCGACAGCCGGATCAGCCCCAGCATTTT
-	TRBV11-2	11	-	TRBJ1-2	CASSYRAGYTF	TGTGCCAGCAGTTATAGGGCTGGCTACACCTTC
TRBD1	TRBV6-5	15	-	TRBJ2-2	CASRTGVANTGELFF	TGTGCCAGCAGGACAGGGGTTGCTAACACCGGGGAGCTGTTTTTT